The 28 T cell receptor beta chains given below trace back to one sample, sequenced in a study of cytomegalovirus exposure and HLA in healthy donors. The PCR employed 60 Vbeta primers together with 13 Jbeta primers. Method: immunoSEQ multiplex PCR; TCRdb's copy keeps in-frame clones and lacks some. This repertoire includes about 100,000 clones. What was sequenced was PBMCs. All receptors come from a girl aged 10-17 years in good health and CMV-seropositive.

The CDR3 sequence is CASSLASGGNSPLHF. CDR3 nucleotide sequence: TGTGCCAGCAGCTTGGCCTCGGGGGGAAATTCACCCCTCCACTTT. The rearrangement uses TRBV5-6 and TRBJ1-6; D may be TRBD1 (5 bases). CDR1 is SGHDT, CDR2 YYEEEE, per germline. The germline V and J ends were trimmed by 0 bases and 7 bases, with 11 bases remaining between them. The CDR3 totals 15 residues. The entire variable domain, with the rest obtained from reference TRBV5-6 and TRBJ1-6, is as follows: DAGVTQSPTHLIKTRGQQVTLRCSPKSGHDTVSWYQQALGQGPQFIFQYYEEEERQRGNFPDRFSGHQFPNYSSELNVNALLLGDSALYLCASSLASGGNSPLHFGNGTRLTVT.

The gene calls are TRBV6-5 and TRBJ1-2; no clear D. V gave up 2 bases and J gave up 1 base, with 11 bases separating them. This CDR3 spans 15 amino acids. Germline V gene lookup returns CDR1 MNHEY and CDR2 SVGAGI. CDR3: CASSYEGSVNYGYTF. For the CDR3, the DNA is TGTGCCAGCAGTTACGAGGGTTCGGTTAACTATGGCTACACCTTC.

CDR3 residues: CASSLADYGANVLTF. The CDR3 nucleotides are TGTGCCAGCAGTTTGGCAGATTATGGGGCCAACGTCCTGACTTTC. V and J are TRBV27 and TRBJ2-6; no firm D call. This CDR3 has 15 amino acids. Germline values: CDR1 MNHEY, CDR2 SMNVEV (reference sequence). V was clipped by 3 bases and J by 3 bases, with 9 bases between them.

Concerning this clone itself: Sequence at one end of the junction differs from germline and may be a read error. V gene TRBV7-3 combines with J gene TRBJ2-2, with 8 positions matching TRBD1. From germline, CDR1 is SGHTA and CDR2 FQGTGA. This CDR3 comprises 15 residues. The CDR3 nucleotides read TGTGCCGGCAGCTATGGGACAGGCTACACCGGGGAGCTGTTTTTT. It encodes CAGSYGTGYTGELFF.

The chain carries TRBV4-3 and TRBJ1-2; no reliable D call. This CDR3 spans 14 amino acids. V shed 0 bases and J shed 4 bases, with 9 bases lying between them. From germline, CDR1 is LGHNA and CDR2 YSLEER. The CDR3, as DNA: TGCGCCAGCAGCCAAGATCGTGTTAGCTATGGCTACACCTTC. Protein product: CASSQDRVSYGYTF.

This chain uses TRBV9 with TRBJ2-7; tentatively, D is TRBD2 (5 bases). CDR3 length: 15 residues. V was shortened by 4 bases and J by 0 bases, with 14 bases between the two germline ends. Germline V gene lookup returns CDR1 SGDLS and CDR2 YYNGEE. The CDR3 nucleotides are TGTGCCAGCAGCCCCTCGGGGTCGAGCTCCTACGAGCAGTACTTC. Translated: CASSPSGSSSYEQYF.

The chain has TRBV5-1 and TRBJ2-2; 7 bases align to TRBD2. V was clipped by 4 bases and J by 2 bases; unmatched bases: 8. From germline, CDR1 is SGHRS and CDR2 YFSETQ. The CDR3 loop spans 16 amino acids. The CDR3 protein is CASSVLASQNTGELFF. CDR3 sequence (DNA): TGCGCCAGCAGCGTACTAGCGTCCCAAAACACCGGGGAGCTGTTTTTT.

This chain connects TRBV7-9 to TRBJ2-3; possible D gene TRBD2, 5 bases. Trimming took off 8 bases at V and 3 bases at J, with 12 bases between the two ends. This CDR3 contains 13 residues. CDR1 and CDR2 (germline): SEHNR, FQNEAQ (reference sequence). The CDR3 protein is CASQVTGTDTQYF. In DNA form, the CDR3 reads TGTGCCAGCCAGGTTACGGGGACAGATACGCAGTATTTT.

The chain employs TRBV14 and TRBJ2-7, with TRBD1 identical over 9 bases. Trimming cost V 4 bases and J 3 bases; bases outside gene matches: 7. This CDR3 region has 15 residues. The V gene's germline CDR1 is SGHDN and CDR2 FVKESK. The CDR3 reads CASSPHRGPLYEQYV. Written as DNA, the CDR3 is TGTGCCAGCAGCCCACACAGGGGGCCCCTCTACGAGCAGTACGTC.

The V gene is TRBV4-3, the J gene TRBJ1-2; D may be TRBD1 (6 bases). CDR1 and CDR2 (germline): LGHNA, YSLEER. The CDR3 loop spans 15 amino acids. V dropped 3 bases and J dropped 4 bases, with 15 bases sitting between them. The CDR3 spells CASSQDLTGVYGYTF. For the CDR3, the DNA is TGCGCCAGCAGCCAGGATTTGACAGGAGTCTATGGCTACACCTTC.

The J gene is TRBJ1-5, the V gene TRBV6-1, with D perhaps TRBD1 (5 bases). The germline V gene has CDR1 MNHNS and CDR2 SASEGT. Trimming cost V 1 base and J 3 bases, with 13 bases left between them. The CDR3 has 16 residues. The CDR3 spells CASSEVSRATNQPQHF. The CDR3 DNA sequence: TGTGCCAGCAGTGAAGTAAGCAGGGCAACCAATCAGCCCCAGCATTTT.

V gene TRBV9 combines with J gene TRBJ1-2; weak D call: TRBD1 (6 bases). CDR3 length equals 15 residues. Germline V CDR1 and CDR2: SGDLS, YYNGEE. With 3 bases removed from V and 5 bases from J, the gap between germline ends came to 17 bases. The CDR3 reads CASSGGGGRVYGYTF. CDR3 DNA: TGTGCCAGCAGCGGTGGGGGCGGCAGGGTGTATGGCTACACCTTC.

The rearrangement uses TRBV11-3 and TRBJ1-6; 10 nucleotides match TRBD1. CDR3 length: 15 residues. The J segment lost 7 bases and the V segment lost 5 bases, leaving 5 bases of the junction unmatched. CDR1 and CDR2 from the germline V gene are SGHNT and YENEEA. In DNA form, the CDR3 reads TGTGCCAGCAGCGGGACAGGGGAAGGAAATTCACCCCTCCACTTT. Its protein is CASSGTGEGNSPLHF.

This chain connects TRBV6-1 to TRBJ1-6; a weak D match, TRBD1 (6 bases). Trimming took 4 bases from V and 15 from J, leaving 22 bases between them. Germline loops: CDR1 MNHNS, CDR2 SASEGT. The CDR3 consists of 15 residues. DNA of the CDR3: TGTGCCAGCAGTGTAAACCAGGGGAGGGATGGACACCTCCACTTT. The encoded protein is CASSVNQGRDGHLHF.

The V gene is TRBV6-6, the J gene TRBJ2-3, with 9 bases fitting TRBD2. After removal of 3 bases from V and 4 bases from J, the junction contained 5 bases not matched to a gene. The CDR3 is 15 amino acids. The V gene's germline CDR1 is MNHNY and CDR2 SVGAGI (reference sequence). The CDR3 protein is CASSYSSGEADTQYF. The DNA of the CDR3 is TGTGCCAGCAGTTATTCTAGCGGGGAGGCAGATACGCAGTATTTT.

This sequence joins TRBV5-1 and TRBJ2-4; TRBD1 aligns across 7 bases. Germline CDR1 is SGHRS and CDR2 is YFSETQ. V was clipped by 3 bases and J by 6 bases; unmatched bases: 9. The length of the CDR3 is 15 residues. For the CDR3, the DNA is TGCGCCAGCAGCTCTGCAGGGGGTTTCGGAAACATTCAGTACTTC. Translation gives CASSSAGGFGNIQYF.

CDR3: CASSLRQGGTDTQYF. In nucleotides, the CDR3 is TGTGCCAGCAGCTTAAGGCAGGGAGGGACAGATACGCAGTATTTT. The V and J genes are TRBV11-3 and TRBJ2-3; 7 positions match TRBD2. CDR1 is SGHNT, CDR2 YENEEA, per germline. CDR3 length: 15 residues. Trimming at V came to 2 bases and at J to 3 bases, leaving 5 bases not matched to a gene.

The rearrangement links TRBV7-6 to TRBJ2-1, with D perhaps TRBD1 (5 bases). Trimming cost V 2 bases and J 6 bases, with 17 bases left between them. There are 16 residues in the CDR3. Germline V gene sequence: CDR1 SGHVS, CDR2 FNYEAQ. CDR3 in DNA: TGTGCCAGCAGCTTAAGGGCATTGGGGCAGGGCAATGAGCAGTTCTTC. Its protein is CASSLRALGQGNEQFF.

This rearrangement joins TRBV28 to TRBJ1-6; D is unresolved. Between the trimmed V and J ends, which lost 3 bases and 7 bases, there was a span of 10 bases. The CDR3 loop spans 14 amino acids. Germline CDR1 reads MDHEN; CDR2 reads SYDVKM. Written as DNA, the CDR3 is TGTGCCAGCAGTTTGGAGGGCCCGAATTCACCCCTCCACTTT. Translated, it gives CASSLEGPNSPLHF.

J is TRBJ2-3 and V is TRBV25-1, with 10 bases matching TRBD2. This CDR3 region has 17 residues. J lost 5 bases, V lost 4 bases, and 12 bases had no gene match. Per the germline V gene, CDR1 is MGHDK and CDR2 is SYGVNS. This CDR3 is CASSGPPSGGAIDTQYF. CDR3 in DNA: TGTGCCAGCAGTGGCCCCCCCAGCGGGGGGGCGATAGATACGCAGTATTTT. The full variable domain, with the rest looked up from reference TRBV25-1 and TRBJ2-3, is EADIYQTPRYLVIGTGKKITLECSQTMGHDKMYWYQQDPGMELHLIHYSYGVNSTEKGDLSSESTVSRIRTEHFPLTLESARPSHTSQYLCASSGPPSGGAIDTQYFGPGTRLTVL.

This CDR3 is CAWVFWGPLGETQYF. CDR3 coding DNA: TGTGCCTGGGTGTTTTGGGGCCCGCTCGGAGAGACCCAGTACTTC. The chain recombines TRBV30 with TRBJ2-5, with D perhaps matching TRBD1 (5 bases). The CDR3 sequence is 15 residues long. V shed 5 bases and J shed 4 bases, with 20 bases lying between them. Germline V gives CDR1 GTSNPN, CDR2 SVGIG (reference sequence).

The V and J genes are TRBV7-2 and TRBJ1-2; 12 bases map to TRBD1. V lost 2 bases, J lost 5 bases, and 12 bases stayed unmatched. Per the germline V gene, CDR1 is SGHTA and CDR2 is FQGNSA. The CDR3 runs to 18 residues. For the CDR3, the DNA is TGTGCCAGCAGCTTAATTCCGGGACAGGGGGCGCGATATTATGGCTACACCTTC. This sequence encodes CASSLIPGQGARYYGYTF.

The chain couples TRBV6-5 to TRBJ1-1; 8 nucleotides match TRBD1. Germline V gene lookup returns CDR1 MNHEY and CDR2 SVGAGI. The CDR3 sequence is 16 residues long. The V gene end was trimmed by 0 bases and the J gene end by 0 bases; junction bases not matched to a gene: 3. The CDR3 DNA is TGTGCCAGCAGTTACTCGACAGGGGCTATGAACACTGAAGCTTTCTTT. Translated: CASSYSTGAMNTEAFF.

The genes are TRBV27 and TRBJ2-1; 7 nucleotides agree with TRBD2. The CDR3 spans 16 residues. Looked up from germline, CDR1 is MNHEY and CDR2 is SMNVEV (reference sequence). V shed 5 bases and J 0 bases; nucleotides not matched to a gene: 7. Here the CDR3 DNA reads TGTGCCAGCAGTCAAAGCGGGGCCAGCTCCTACAATGAGCAGTTCTTC. It codes for CASSQSGASSYNEQFF.

The chain recombines TRBV4-1 with TRBJ1-6; D call uncertain. Germline V lookup: CDR1 MGHRA, CDR2 YSYEKL. V lost 7 bases to trimming and J lost 7 bases, with 17 bases between them. This CDR3 is built from 15 residues. The CDR3 protein is CASTPREGENSPLHF. CDR3 sequence (DNA): TGCGCCAGCACCCCCCGAGAGGGCGAGAATTCACCCCTCCACTTT.

V is TRBV7-9 and J is TRBJ1-1; 9 bases are a match to TRBD1. CDR1 and CDR2 (germline): SEHNR, FQNEAQ (reference sequence). V dropped 5 bases and J dropped 5; count of bases not matched to a gene: 3. The CDR3 runs to 13 residues. The CDR3 reads CASSTDRGTEAFF. For the CDR3, the DNA is TGTGCCAGCAGCACGGACAGGGGAACTGAAGCTTTCTTT.

The chain is built from TRBV7-6 and TRBJ2-1, with D possibly matching TRBD1 (7 bases). The V and J ends lost 5 bases and 4 bases respectively, with 15 bases between them. CDR3 size: 15 residues. Germline assignment: CDR1 SGHVS and CDR2 FNYEAQ. The CDR3 sequence: CASSPLEGAYNEQFF. In nucleotides, the CDR3 is TGTGCCAGCAGCCCCTTGGAGGGGGCATACAATGAGCAGTTCTTC.

With regard to this clone: One junction end does not reproduce the germline sequence, and a read error may be involved. V and J are TRBV7-8 and TRBJ2-5; 7 bases match TRBD2. The CDR3 covers 14 residues. Germline CDR1 reads SGHVS; CDR2 reads FQNEAQ. CDR3 nucleotide sequence: TGTGCCACCAGCTTAGGTGGGGGAGGGGAGACCCAGTACTTC. The encoded protein is CATSLGGGGETQYF.